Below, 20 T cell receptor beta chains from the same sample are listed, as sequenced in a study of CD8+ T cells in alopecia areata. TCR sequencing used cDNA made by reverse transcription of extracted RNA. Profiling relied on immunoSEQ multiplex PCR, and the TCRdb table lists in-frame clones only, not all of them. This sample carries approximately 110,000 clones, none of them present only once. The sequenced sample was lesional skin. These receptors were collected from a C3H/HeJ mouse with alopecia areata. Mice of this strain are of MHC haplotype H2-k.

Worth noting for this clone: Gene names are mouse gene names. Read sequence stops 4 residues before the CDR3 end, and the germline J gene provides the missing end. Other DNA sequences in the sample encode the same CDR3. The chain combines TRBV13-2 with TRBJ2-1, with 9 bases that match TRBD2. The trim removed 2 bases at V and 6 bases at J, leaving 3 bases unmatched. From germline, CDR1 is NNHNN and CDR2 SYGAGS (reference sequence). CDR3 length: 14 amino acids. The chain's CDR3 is CASGDLGGGAEQFF. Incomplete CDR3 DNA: TGTGCCAGCGGTGACCTGGGGGGGGGTGCT.

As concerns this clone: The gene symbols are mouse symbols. The sequenced CDR3 bases are TGTGCCAGCAGTCTGACAGGGAAAAACACCGGG. This translates into CASSLTGKNTG. The complete CDR3 protein is CASSLTGKNTGQLYF. V is TRBV14 and J is TRBJ2-2, with 7 bases lining up with TRBD1. The DNA ends 4 residues before the CDR3 does, and the rest of the CDR3 is filled in from the germline J gene. The CDR3 sequence is 15 residues long. The germline gives CDR1 SGHDT, CDR2 FRDEAV. With 4 bases clipped from V and 1 base from J, the junction kept 4 bases outside the gene matches.

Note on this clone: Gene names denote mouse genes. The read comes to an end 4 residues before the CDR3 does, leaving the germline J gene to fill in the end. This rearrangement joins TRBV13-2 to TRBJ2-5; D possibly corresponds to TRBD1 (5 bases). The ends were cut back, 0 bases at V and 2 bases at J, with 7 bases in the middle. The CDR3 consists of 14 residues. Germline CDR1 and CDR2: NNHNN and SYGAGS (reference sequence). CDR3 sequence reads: CASGDVQGQDTQYF. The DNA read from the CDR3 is TGTGCCAGCGGTGATGTGCAGGGCCAAGAC.

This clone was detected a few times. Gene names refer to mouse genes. The CDR3: CASSITGGGEVFF. CDR3 bases read: TGTGCCAGCAGTATTACAGGGGGCGGA. The chain combines TRBV19 with TRBJ1-1; the match to TRBD1 covers 9 bases. The CDR3 end lies 4 residues beyond the end of the read and is filled in from the germline J gene. In germline, CDR1 is FNHDT, CDR2 SITEND (reference sequence). The CDR3 loop spans 13 amino acids.

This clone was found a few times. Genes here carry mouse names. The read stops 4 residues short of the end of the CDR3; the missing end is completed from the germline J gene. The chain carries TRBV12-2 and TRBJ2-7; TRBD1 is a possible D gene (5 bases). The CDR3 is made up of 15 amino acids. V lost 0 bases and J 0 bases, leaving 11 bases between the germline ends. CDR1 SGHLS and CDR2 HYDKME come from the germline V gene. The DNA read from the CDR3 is TGTGCCAGCTCTCTCGGGGAGGGGAGCTCCTAT. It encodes CASSLGEGSSY. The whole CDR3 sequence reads CASSLGEGSSYEQYF. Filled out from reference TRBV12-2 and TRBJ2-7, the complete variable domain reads NSGVVQSPRYIIKGKGERSILKCIPISGHLSVAWYQQTQGQELKFFIQHYDKMERDKGNLPSRFSVQQFDDYHSEMNMSALELEDSAVYFCASSLGEGSSYEQYFGPGTRLTVL.

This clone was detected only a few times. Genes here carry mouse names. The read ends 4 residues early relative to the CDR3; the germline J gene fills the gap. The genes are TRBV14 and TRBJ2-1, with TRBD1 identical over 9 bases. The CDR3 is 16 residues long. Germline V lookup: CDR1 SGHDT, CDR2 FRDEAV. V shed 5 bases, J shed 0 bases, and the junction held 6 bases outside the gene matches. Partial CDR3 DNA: TGTGCCAGCAGAGGGACAGGGAGGAATAACTATGCT. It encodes CASRGTGRNNYA. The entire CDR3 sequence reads CASRGTGRNNYAEQFF.

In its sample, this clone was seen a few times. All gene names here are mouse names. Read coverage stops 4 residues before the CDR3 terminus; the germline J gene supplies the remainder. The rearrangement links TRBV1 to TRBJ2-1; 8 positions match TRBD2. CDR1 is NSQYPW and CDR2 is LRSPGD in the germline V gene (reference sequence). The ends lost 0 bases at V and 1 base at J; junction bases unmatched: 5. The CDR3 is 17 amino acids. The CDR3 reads CTCSADPGGLNYAEQFF. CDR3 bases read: TGCACCTGCAGTGCAGATCCTGGGGGGCTCAACTATGCT. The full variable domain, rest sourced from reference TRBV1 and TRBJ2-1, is VTLLEQNPRWRLVPRGQAVNLRCILKNSQYPWMSWYQQDLQKQLQWLFTLRSPGDKEVKSLPGADYLATRVTDTELRLQVANMSQGRTLYCTCSADPGGLNYAEQFFGPGTRLTVL.

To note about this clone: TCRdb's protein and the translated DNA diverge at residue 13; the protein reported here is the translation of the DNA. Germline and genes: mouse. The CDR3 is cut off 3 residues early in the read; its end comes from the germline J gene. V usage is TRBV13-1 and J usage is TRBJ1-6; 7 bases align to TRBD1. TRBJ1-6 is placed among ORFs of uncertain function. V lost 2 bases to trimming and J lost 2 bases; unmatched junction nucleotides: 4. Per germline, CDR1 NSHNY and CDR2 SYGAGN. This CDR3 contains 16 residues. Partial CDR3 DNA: TGTGCCAGCAGTGAAGAGGACAGGACCTATAATTCGCCC. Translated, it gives CASSEEDRTYNSP. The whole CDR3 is CASSEEDRTYNSPLYF.

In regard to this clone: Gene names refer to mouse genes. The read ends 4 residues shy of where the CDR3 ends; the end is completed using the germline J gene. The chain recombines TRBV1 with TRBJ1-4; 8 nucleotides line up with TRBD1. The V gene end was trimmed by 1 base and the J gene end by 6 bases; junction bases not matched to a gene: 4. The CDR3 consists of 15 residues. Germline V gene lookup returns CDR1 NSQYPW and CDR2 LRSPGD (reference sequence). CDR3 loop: CTCSAAAGGDERLFF. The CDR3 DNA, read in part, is TGCACCTGCAGTGCAGCAGCAGGGGGCGACGAA.

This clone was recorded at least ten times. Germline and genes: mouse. CDR3 DNA, as far as it was read: TGTGCCAGCAGTGTGGGACATCTTAACTATGCT. Amino acid sequence: CASSVGHLNYA. The full CDR3 reads CASSVGHLNYAEQFF. The V call is TRBV13-3, the J call TRBJ2-1; possibly TRBD1 for D (6 bases). The read halts 4 residues ahead of the CDR3 end, with the missing end drawn from the germline J gene. Germline V gene lookup returns CDR1 NNHDY and CDR2 SYVADS. The length of the CDR3 is 15 residues. Trimming left V 3 bases short and J 0 bases short, with 10 bases between.

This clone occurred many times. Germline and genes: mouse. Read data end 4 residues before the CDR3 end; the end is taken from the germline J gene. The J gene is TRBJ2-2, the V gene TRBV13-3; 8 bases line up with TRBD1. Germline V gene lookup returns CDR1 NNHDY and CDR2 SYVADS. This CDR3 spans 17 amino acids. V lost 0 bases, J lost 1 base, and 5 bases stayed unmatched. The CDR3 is CASSDARDRKNTGQLYF. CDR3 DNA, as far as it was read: TGTGCCAGCAGTGATGCACGGGACAGGAAAAACACCGGG.

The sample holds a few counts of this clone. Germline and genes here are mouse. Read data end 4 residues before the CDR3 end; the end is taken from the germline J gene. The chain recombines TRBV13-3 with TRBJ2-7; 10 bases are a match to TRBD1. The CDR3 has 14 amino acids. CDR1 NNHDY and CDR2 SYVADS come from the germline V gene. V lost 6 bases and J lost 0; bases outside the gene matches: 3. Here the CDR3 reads CASNRDRGSYEQYF. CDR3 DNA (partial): TGTGCCAGCAATCGGGACAGGGGCTCCTAT.

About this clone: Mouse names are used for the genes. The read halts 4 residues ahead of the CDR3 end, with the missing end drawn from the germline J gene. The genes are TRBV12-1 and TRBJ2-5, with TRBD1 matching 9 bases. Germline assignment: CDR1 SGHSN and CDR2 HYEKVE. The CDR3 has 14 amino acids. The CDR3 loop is CASSLGDREDTQYF. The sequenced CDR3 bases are TGTGCCAGCTCTCTCGGGGACAGGGAAGAC.

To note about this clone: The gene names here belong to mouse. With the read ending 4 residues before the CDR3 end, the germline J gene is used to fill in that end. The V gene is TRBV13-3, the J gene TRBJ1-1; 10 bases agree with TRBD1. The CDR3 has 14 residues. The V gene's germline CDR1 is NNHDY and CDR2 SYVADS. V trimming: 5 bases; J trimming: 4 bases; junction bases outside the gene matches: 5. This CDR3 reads CASSLTGGTTEVFF. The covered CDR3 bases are TGTGCCAGCAGCCTGACAGGGGGCACCACA.

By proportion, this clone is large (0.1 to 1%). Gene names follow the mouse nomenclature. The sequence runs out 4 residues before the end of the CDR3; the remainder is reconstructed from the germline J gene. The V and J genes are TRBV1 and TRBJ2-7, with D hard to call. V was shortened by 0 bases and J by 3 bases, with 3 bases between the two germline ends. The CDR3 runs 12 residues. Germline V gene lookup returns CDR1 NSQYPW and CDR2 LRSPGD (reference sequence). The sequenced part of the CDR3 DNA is TGCACCTGCAGTGCAGACAGCTAT. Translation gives CTCSADSY. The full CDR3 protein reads CTCSADSYEQYF.

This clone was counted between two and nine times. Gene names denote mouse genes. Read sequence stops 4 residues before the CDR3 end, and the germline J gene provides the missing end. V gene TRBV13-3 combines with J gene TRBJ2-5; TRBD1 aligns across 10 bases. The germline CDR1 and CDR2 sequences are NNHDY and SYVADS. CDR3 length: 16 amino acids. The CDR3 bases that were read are TGTGCCAGCAGTCATCCGACAGGGGGCAAGGGAGAC. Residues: CASSHPTGGKGD. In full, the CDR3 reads CASSHPTGGKGDTQYF.

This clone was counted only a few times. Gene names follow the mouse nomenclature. CDR3 DNA, as far as it was read: TGTGCCAGCAGTGGGGGACAGGGGGCTGAC. This gives the protein CASSGGQGAD. The whole CDR3 is CASSGGQGADTQYF. The chain links TRBV13-1 to TRBJ2-5; 12 bases agree with TRBD1. The DNA ends 4 residues before the CDR3 does, and the rest of the CDR3 is filled in from the germline J gene. Germline assignment: CDR1 NSHNY and CDR2 SYGAGN. CDR3 length: 14 amino acids.

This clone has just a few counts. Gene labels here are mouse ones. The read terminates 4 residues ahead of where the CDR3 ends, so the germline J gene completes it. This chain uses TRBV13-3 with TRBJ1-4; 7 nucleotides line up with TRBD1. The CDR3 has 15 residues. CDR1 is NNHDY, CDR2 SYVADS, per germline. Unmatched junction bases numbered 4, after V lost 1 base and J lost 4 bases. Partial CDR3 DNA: TGTGCCAGCAGTGATAAAGGGGGCGACAACGAA. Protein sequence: CASSDKGGDNE. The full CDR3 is CASSDKGGDNERLFF. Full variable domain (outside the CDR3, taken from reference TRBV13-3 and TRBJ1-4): EAAVTQSPRSKVAVTGGKVTLSCHQTNNHDYMYWYRQDTGHGLRLIHYSYVADSTEKGDIPDGYKASRPSQENFSLILELASLSQTAVYFCASSDKGGDNERLFFGHGTKLSVL.

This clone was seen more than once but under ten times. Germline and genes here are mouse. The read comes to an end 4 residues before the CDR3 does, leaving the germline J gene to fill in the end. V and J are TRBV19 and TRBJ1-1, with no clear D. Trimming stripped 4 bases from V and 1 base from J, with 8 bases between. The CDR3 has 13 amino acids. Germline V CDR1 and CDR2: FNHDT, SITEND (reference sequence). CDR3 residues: CASSLDINTEVFF. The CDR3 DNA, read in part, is TGTGCCAGCAGTCTCGACATAAACACA.

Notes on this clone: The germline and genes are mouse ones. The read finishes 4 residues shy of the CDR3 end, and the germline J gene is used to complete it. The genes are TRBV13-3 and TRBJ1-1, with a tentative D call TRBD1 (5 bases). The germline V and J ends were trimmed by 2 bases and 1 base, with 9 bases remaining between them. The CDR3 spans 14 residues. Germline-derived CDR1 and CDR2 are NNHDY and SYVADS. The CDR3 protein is CASSELQGNTEVFF. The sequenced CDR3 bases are TGTGCCAGCAGTGAATTGCAGGGGAACACA.